A single sample is the source of the 24 T cell receptor beta chains below, sequenced in a study of T-cell memory formation after mild COVID-19. TCRdb reprocessed the 5' RACE reads via MiXCR and lists one record per CDR3 protein. Of hundreds of thousands of distinct CDR3 sequences in the sample, about 13% were seen once. The material sequenced was PBMCs or a T cell subset sorted from them (not recorded which). The receptors stem from a young man who had mild COVID-19 (a few samples of this study predate the infection). Cell type and time point are not known.

The chain combines TRBV4-3 with TRBJ2-3, with a possible D match to TRBD2 (5 bases). Trimming removed 4 bases from V and 0 bases from J, with 23 bases in between. This CDR3 spans 19 amino acids. Germline values: CDR1 LGHNA, CDR2 YSLEER. In nucleotides, the CDR3 is TGCGCCAGCAGCCTATCAGTTGTTCGGACTGGGTCGAGCACAGATACGCAGTATTTT. Its translation is CASSLSVVRTGSSTDTQYF.

This clonotype was seen many times. The chain uses TRBV7-2 and TRBJ2-5; maybe TRBD2 (5 bases). The CDR3 has 14 residues. The germline gives CDR1 SGHTA, CDR2 FQGNSA. Trimming took off 5 bases at V and 0 bases at J, with 10 bases between the two ends. The CDR3 protein is CASSPVGNQETQYF. The DNA for the CDR3 is TGTGCCAGCAGCCCAGTCGGGAACCAAGAGACCCAGTACTTC.

This sequence joins TRBV4-1 and TRBJ2-1, with 9 bases matching TRBD2. V shed 4 bases and J 5 bases; nucleotides not matched to a gene: 9. CDR1 is MGHRA and CDR2 is YSYEKL in the germline V gene. The CDR3 runs 16 residues. CDR3 region: CASSPLAGSTDNEQFF. The CDR3 region has the DNA TGCGCCAGCAGCCCGCTAGCGGGAAGTACAGACAATGAGCAGTTCTTC.

The chain combines TRBV11-2 with TRBJ2-1; no definite D call. The germline V gene encodes CDR1 SGHAT and CDR2 FQNNGV. CDR3 length: 14 residues. V was pared by 5 bases and J by 2 bases, with 10 bases between. The CDR3 DNA is TGTGCCAGCAGCCTCCGGATTACCTACAATGAGCAGTTCTTC. It encodes CASSLRITYNEQFF.

V and J are TRBV12-3 or TRBV12-4 and TRBJ1-1; 8 bases map to TRBD1. Germline trimming cut 3 bases from V and 5 bases from J; bases unmatched to any gene: 5. The CDR3 loop spans 14 amino acids. CDR3 loop: CASSFRDRRTEAFF. The CDR3, as DNA: TGTGCCAGCAGTTTTAGGGACAGGAGGACTGAAGCTTTCTTT.

Many counts were recorded for this clonotype. V usage is TRBV5-1 and J usage is TRBJ2-3; 8 positions match TRBD2. The CDR3 loop spans 16 amino acids. J was trimmed by 2 bases and V by 0 bases; bases with no gene match: 5. In germline, CDR1 is SGHRS, CDR2 YFSETQ. The DNA of the CDR3 is TGCGCCAGCAGCTTGGCCGGACTAGCTAACACAGATACGCAGTATTTT. Translating gives CASSLAGLANTDTQYF.

The genes are TRBV15 and TRBJ2-5; a weak D match, TRBD2 (5 bases). Germline V gives CDR1 LNHNV, CDR2 YYDKDF (reference sequence). CDR3 length: 15 amino acids. With 0 bases removed from V and 1 base from J, the gap between germline ends came to 9 bases. CDR3: CATSRDRGVQETQYF. The CDR3 DNA is TGTGCCACCAGCAGAGATCGGGGTGTCCAAGAGACCCAGTACTTC.

The chain couples TRBV7-6 to TRBJ2-5, with TRBD1 matching over 8 bases. The germline V gene has CDR1 SGHVS and CDR2 FNYEAQ. This CDR3 spans 15 amino acids. V lost 1 base and J lost 5; bases outside the gene matches: 6. The CDR3 sequence: CASSLEAGGAETQYF. The CDR3 region has the DNA TGTGCCAGCAGCTTAGAGGCAGGGGGCGCGGAGACCCAGTACTTC. Together with reference TRBV7-6 and TRBJ2-5, the CDR3 gives the full variable domain: GAGVSQSPRYKVTKRGQDVALRCDPISGHVSLYWYRQALGQGPEFLTYFNYEAQQDKSGLPNDRFSAERPEGSISTLTIQRTEQRDSAMYRCASSLEAGGAETQYFGPGTRLLVL.

V usage is TRBV7-9 and J usage is TRBJ2-7; perhaps D is TRBD1 or TRBD2 (6 bases each). Trimming stripped 5 bases from V and 2 bases from J, with 16 bases between. The CDR3 is 15 residues long. CDR1 and CDR2 from the germline V gene are SEHNR and FQNEAQ (reference sequence). The CDR3 here is CASSAGGLPTYEQYV. In nucleotides, the CDR3 is TGTGCCAGCAGCGCCGGGGGCCTTCCTACCTACGAGCAGTACGTC.

The chain joins TRBV29-1 to TRBJ1-2, with D unresolved. V lost 0 bases and J 1 base, leaving 3 bases between the germline ends. Looked up from germline, CDR1 is SQVTM and CDR2 is ANQGSEA. The CDR3 is 12 residues long. The CDR3 loop is CSVEDNNYGYTF. CDR3 bases: TGCAGCGTTGAAGATAATAACTATGGCTACACCTTC.

The CDR3 spells CATSIDRGVGELFF. CDR3 nucleotide sequence: TGTGCCACCAGCATAGATCGGGGAGTCGGGGAGCTGTTTTTT. This chain links TRBV15 with TRBJ2-2; D is perhaps TRBD2 (5 bases). The CDR3 has 14 residues. Per the germline V gene, CDR1 is LNHNV and CDR2 is YYDKDF (reference sequence). Between the trimmed V and J ends, which lost 4 bases and 7 bases, there was a span of 13 bases.

This clonotype occurred a few times. Here the CDR3 DNA reads TGTGCCAGCAGACAAACAGGGGAAGCAGGCTACACCTTC. Amino acid sequence: CASRQTGEAGYTF. This chain uses TRBV6-5 with TRBJ1-2, with TRBD1 matching over 7 bases. This CDR3 has 13 amino acids. Looked up from germline, CDR1 is MNHEY and CDR2 is SVGAGI. The junction had 9 bases not matched to a gene; V was cut back by 6 bases and J by 8 bases.

The chain is built from TRBV3-1 and TRBJ2-3; no clear D gene. V was clipped by 4 bases and J by 0 bases, with 14 bases between them. The CDR3 is 16 residues long. Germline values: CDR1 LGHDT, CDR2 YNNKEL (reference sequence). The DNA for the CDR3 is TGTGCCAGCAGCCCCCCAACTGTGATTAGCACAGATACGCAGTATTTT. This encodes CASSPPTVISTDTQYF.

The CDR3 here is CASSLGAEAYEQYF. The CDR3 DNA is TGTGCCAGCAGTTTAGGGGCCGAAGCCTACGAGCAGTACTTC. The chain combines TRBV12-3 or TRBV12-4 with TRBJ2-7, with D unclear. This CDR3 region has 14 residues. V was cut by 1 base and J by 2 bases, with 9 bases left in between.

The V and J genes are TRBV30 and TRBJ1-1; a possible D gene is TRBD1 (6 bases). Germline lookup yields CDR1 GTSNPN and CDR2 SVGIG (reference sequence). V lost 7 bases, J lost 0 bases, and 12 bases lay in between. The CDR3 contains 13 residues. The CDR3 DNA sequence: TGTGCCTCCGGGGGCAGGGTGAACACTGAAGCTTTCTTT. Protein: CASGGRVNTEAFF.

This chain uses TRBV18 with TRBJ2-3; no clear D. This CDR3 has 16 residues. With 0 bases removed from V and 2 bases from J, the gap between germline ends came to 12 bases. CDR1 and CDR2 (germline): KGHSH, LQKENI. The CDR3 sequence: CASSPPLGLFTDTQYF. The CDR3 nucleotides are TGTGCCAGCTCACCACCGCTAGGGCTTTTCACAGATACGCAGTATTTT.

Details on this clonotype: At one boundary the junction diverges from the germline segment, which might be a read error. V is TRBV6-4 and J is TRBJ2-3, with 10 bases matching TRBD2. Germline V gene lookup returns CDR1 MRHNA and CDR2 SNTAGT. This CDR3 contains 15 residues. CDR3 in DNA: TGTGCCAGCAGTGATGAAGCGGGGGGGACAGATCCGCAGTATTTT. Translated, it gives CASSDEAGGTDPQYF.

This clonotype occurred many times. The V and J genes are TRBV5-5 and TRBJ2-5, with TRBD1 matching 8 bases. The germline V gene has CDR1 SGHKS and CDR2 YYEKEE (reference sequence). With 2 bases clipped from V and 4 bases from J, the junction kept 4 bases outside the gene matches. The CDR3 contains 14 residues. The CDR3 loop is CASSFRGPGETQYF. In nucleotides, the CDR3 is TGTGCCAGCAGCTTCAGGGGGCCGGGAGAGACCCAGTACTTC. Full variable domain (outside the CDR3, taken from reference TRBV5-5 and TRBJ2-5): DAGVTQSPTHLIKTRGQQVTLRCSPISGHKSVSWYQQVLGQGPQFIFQYYEKEERGRGNFPDRFSARQFPNYSSELNVNALLLGDSALYLCASSFRGPGETQYFGPGTRLLVL.

Only a few counts were recorded for this clonotype. The chain employs TRBV5-1 and TRBJ1-2, with D unclear. Per germline, CDR1 SGHRS and CDR2 YFSETQ. The CDR3 extends over 11 amino acids. V was clipped by 4 bases and J by 5 bases, with 6 bases between them. CDR3 bases: TGCGCCAGCAGCGAGGGATATGGCTACACCTTC. Protein product: CASSEGYGYTF.

This clonotype was observed a handful of times. The V and J genes are TRBV12-3 or TRBV12-4 and TRBJ2-3; 10 nucleotides line up with TRBD2. Trimming took 5 bases from V and 5 from J; bases not matched to a gene: 13. This CDR3 has 17 residues. CDR3 sequence (DNA): TGTGCCAGCAGTGGGACGAGCGGGGGGGCCTTCGAAGATACGCAGTATTTT. The encoded protein is CASSGTSGGAFEDTQYF.

This clonotype was seen a few times. This rearrangement joins TRBV12-3 or TRBV12-4 to TRBJ2-2, with a tentative D call TRBD1 (5 bases). The CDR3 has 14 amino acids. V lost 5 bases to trimming and J lost 4 bases, with 11 bases between them. CDR3 bases: TGTGCCAGCAGTACAGACAGCCTCACCGGGGAGCTGTTTTTT. Translated, it gives CASSTDSLTGELFF.

This clonotype was found many times. The gene calls are TRBV20-1 and TRBJ1-1; 12 bases match TRBD1. The CDR3 spans 16 residues. Germline V CDR1 and CDR2: DFQATT, SNEGSKA (reference sequence). V shed 1 base and J 5 bases; nucleotides not matched to a gene: 8. In DNA form, the CDR3 reads TGCAGTGCTAGAGTGGGGACAGGGGGCTCGGGAACTGAAGCTTTCTTT. This encodes CSARVGTGGSGTEAFF.

J is TRBJ1-5 and V is TRBV2; possible D gene TRBD1, 6 bases. V lost 4 bases, J lost 9 bases, and 19 bases lay in between. CDR1 SNHLY and CDR2 FYNNEI come from the germline V gene. The CDR3 runs 15 residues. The CDR3 nucleotides read TGTGCCAGCAGTGGACGACAGGTTGGAGATGGGCCCCAGCATTTT. Translation: CASSGRQVGDGPQHF.

This clonotype came up many times. The genes are TRBV4-2 and TRBJ2-3, with D perhaps matching TRBD2 (6 bases). With 1 base removed from V and 4 bases from J, the gap between germline ends came to 9 bases. Germline V gene lookup returns CDR1 LGHNA and CDR2 YNFKEQ. This CDR3 has 14 residues. The CDR3 DNA sequence: TGTGCCAGCAGCCAAGGGGCTAGCGCAGATACGCAGTATTTT. It specifies CASSQGASADTQYF.